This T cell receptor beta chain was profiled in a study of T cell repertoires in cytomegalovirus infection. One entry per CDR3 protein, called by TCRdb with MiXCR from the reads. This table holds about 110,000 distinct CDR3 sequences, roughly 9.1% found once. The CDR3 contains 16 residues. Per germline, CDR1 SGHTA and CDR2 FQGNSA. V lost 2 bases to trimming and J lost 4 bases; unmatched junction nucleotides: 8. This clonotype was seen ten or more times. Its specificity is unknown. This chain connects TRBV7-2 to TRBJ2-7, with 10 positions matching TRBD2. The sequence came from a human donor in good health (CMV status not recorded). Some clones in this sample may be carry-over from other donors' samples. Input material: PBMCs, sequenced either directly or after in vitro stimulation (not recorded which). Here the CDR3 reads CASSLFSGRALYEQYF. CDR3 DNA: TGTGCCAGCAGCTTATTCAGCGGGAGGGCGTTGTACGAGCAGTACTTC.